Each of the 31 T cell receptor beta chains below was sequenced from the same sample in a study of T cell responses to AZD1222 COVID-19 vaccine. Only in-frame clones appear in the TCRdb table, and some are missing; sequencing was by immunoSEQ multiplex PCR. This repertoire shows more than 85,000 clones, over 80% found once; its top ten account for more than 6.5%. The sequencing used peripheral blood, collected on day 0 of AZD1222 vaccination. The receptors originated from an adult in good health.

The genes are TRBV7-2 and TRBJ2-3, with D unresolved. The V end lost 4 bases, the J end lost 2 bases, and 13 bases lay between the germline ends. Germline V gene sequence: CDR1 SGHTA, CDR2 FQGNSA. This CDR3 has 15 residues. The CDR3 reads CASSWKLSATDTQYF. CDR3 DNA sequence: TGTGCCAGCAGCTGGAAACTGTCTGCCACAGATACGCAGTATTTT.

J is TRBJ1-3 and V is TRBV7-9; the D gene is possibly TRBD1 (6 bases). Trimming removed 5 bases at V and 8 bases at J, with 25 bases between. Germline V lookup: CDR1 SEHNR, CDR2 FQNEAQ (reference sequence). The CDR3 contains 17 residues. The chain's CDR3 is CASSPQLGRGSKDTIYF. In nucleotides, the CDR3 is TGTGCCAGCAGCCCCCAGTTGGGCAGGGGATCAAAGGACACCATATATTTT.

J is TRBJ2-7 and V is TRBV7-3; 7 nucleotides match TRBD2. The J segment lost 2 bases and the V segment lost 1 base, leaving 5 bases of the junction unmatched. The CDR3 is 15 residues long. Germline V lookup: CDR1 SGHTA, CDR2 FQGTGA. The DNA for the CDR3 is TGTGCCAGCAGCTTAATAGCGGGTGAAACCTACGAGCAGTACTTC. This translates into CASSLIAGETYEQYF.

The chain combines TRBV5-1 with TRBJ2-5; 7 bases line up with TRBD2. Germline V CDR1 and CDR2: SGHRS, YFSETQ. J gave up 0 bases and V 4 bases, and 9 bases lay outside the gene matches. The CDR3 has 16 amino acids. CDR3 nucleotides: TGCGCCAGCAGCGGATCGGGACTACCGTACCAAGAGACCCAGTACTTC. Translated: CASSGSGLPYQETQYF.

The chain recombines TRBV18 with TRBJ2-7; D is undetermined. Germline lookup yields CDR1 KGHSH and CDR2 LQKENI. V lost 3 bases and J 5 bases, leaving 11 bases between the germline ends. The CDR3 spans 13 residues. The CDR3 DNA is TGTGCCAGCTCACCTACCCCAGGTAACGAGCAGTACTTC. It is translated as CASSPTPGNEQYF.

The rearrangement links TRBV7-6 to TRBJ1-3; D unclear. V lost 1 base, J lost 1 base, and 5 bases lay in between. The CDR3 loop spans 14 amino acids. Germline CDR1 reads SGHVS; CDR2 reads FNYEAQ. For the CDR3, the DNA is TGTGCCAGCAGCTTAGAGCATTCTGGAAACACCATATATTTT. Its protein product is CASSLEHSGNTIYF.

The rearrangement uses TRBV5-1 and TRBJ2-3, with 8 bases identical to TRBD1. Germline assignment: CDR1 SGHRS and CDR2 YFSETQ. The CDR3 has 13 amino acids. V shed 4 bases, J shed 6 bases, and the junction held 4 bases outside the gene matches. Here the CDR3 reads CASSGQGSDTQYF. CDR3 coding DNA: TGCGCCAGCAGCGGACAGGGATCGGATACGCAGTATTTT.

The rearrangement links TRBV18 to TRBJ1-5, with TRBD1 as a possible D gene (5 bases). CDR1 KGHSH and CDR2 LQKENI come from the germline V gene. V gave up 4 bases and J gave up 4 bases, with 14 bases separating them. The CDR3 length is 15 residues. DNA for the CDR3: TGTGCCAGCTCACGCGGGTACAGGCTAAATCAGCCCCAGCATTTT. It codes for CASSRGYRLNQPQHF.

The chain recombines TRBV4-2 with TRBJ1-2; 11 bases are shared with TRBD1. Trimming at V came to 5 bases and at J to 3 bases, leaving 5 bases not matched to a gene. CDR1 is LGHNA and CDR2 is YNFKEQ in the germline V gene. This CDR3 is 15 amino acids long. CDR3 sequence reads: CASSSGQGVYYGYTF. CDR3 nucleotides: TGTGCCAGCAGCTCGGGACAGGGGGTTTACTATGGCTACACCTTC.

The chain carries TRBV4-3 and TRBJ1-2, with D unresolved. The germline V and J ends were trimmed by 1 base and 2 bases, with 8 bases remaining between them. The CDR3 is 14 residues long. CDR1 is LGHNA, CDR2 YSLEER, per germline. CDR3 sequence reads: CASSQVPRNYGYTF. The CDR3 DNA is TGCGCCAGCAGCCAAGTGCCACGGAACTATGGCTACACCTTC.

J is TRBJ1-4 and V is TRBV7-3; a possible D gene is TRBD1 (5 bases). V was pared by 2 bases and J by 7 bases, with 17 bases between. This CDR3 has 16 amino acids. Per germline, CDR1 SGHTA and CDR2 FQGTGA. DNA of the CDR3: TGTGCCAGCAGCTTACGGCCGGGGCTCGCTAGTGAAAAACTGTTTTTT. It yields the protein CASSLRPGLASEKLFF.

J is TRBJ2-3 and V is TRBV6-6, with 7 bases lining up with TRBD1. There are 17 residues in the CDR3. Germline V gene data show CDR1 as MNHNY and CDR2 as SVGAGI (reference sequence). The junction had 11 bases not matched to a gene; V was cut back by 5 bases and J by 0 bases. Written as DNA, the CDR3 is TGTGCCAGCAGTCGGACAGGATCATTCTCTAGCACAGATACGCAGTATTTT. Amino acids: CASSRTGSFSSTDTQYF.

The chain combines TRBV2 with TRBJ2-5; 10 positions agree with TRBD1. The CDR3 extends over 14 amino acids. Germline CDR1 reads SNHLY; CDR2 reads FYNNEI. The junction had 9 bases not matched to a gene; V was cut back by 10 bases and J by 4 bases. CDR3: CATGQGVSVETQYF. The DNA for the CDR3 is TGTGCCACCGGACAGGGGGTTTCGGTAGAGACCCAGTACTTC.

This sequence joins TRBV7-2 and TRBJ2-3; perhaps TRBD1 as D (5 bases). V gave up 6 bases and J gave up 5 bases, with 6 bases separating them. This CDR3 is built from 11 residues. In germline, CDR1 is SGHTA, CDR2 FQGNSA. CDR3 sequence (DNA): TGTGCCAGCAGGCAGGGAGATACGCAGTATTTT. Translated, it gives CASRQGDTQYF.

In DNA form, the CDR3 reads TGCAGCGCCCAAAAGGGACAGGGAGGAAAAAATGAAAAACTGTTTTTT. Translation gives CSAQKGQGGKNEKLFF. The V and J genes are TRBV29-1 and TRBJ1-4; TRBD1 agrees at 9 bases. The CDR3 length is 16 residues. CDR1 and CDR2 (germline): SQVTM, ANQGSEA. Germline trimming cut 7 bases from V and 5 bases from J; bases unmatched to any gene: 14.

This chain connects TRBV7-9 to TRBJ1-4; TRBD1 aligns across 9 bases. The CDR3 has 14 residues. CDR1 is SEHNR and CDR2 is FQNEAQ in the germline V gene (reference sequence). The V and J ends lost 5 bases and 7 bases, in that order; junction bases with no gene match: 5. The CDR3 region has the DNA TGTGCCAGCAGCACCGACAGGGGGAGTGAAAAACTGTTTTTT. Its translation: CASSTDRGSEKLFF.

V gene TRBV5-4 combines with J gene TRBJ2-1, with a tentative D call TRBD2 (5 bases). This CDR3 has 15 residues. Between the trimmed V and J ends, which lost 5 bases and 0 bases, there was a span of 12 bases. Germline V gives CDR1 SGHNT, CDR2 YYREEE (reference sequence). CDR3 in DNA: TGTGCCAGCAGACAAAGCGGTAGCTCCTACAATGAGCAGTTCTTC. The encoded protein is CASRQSGSSYNEQFF. The complete variable domain, with remaining parts taken from reference TRBV5-4 and TRBJ2-1, reads ETGVTQSPTHLIKTRGQQVTLRCSSQSGHNTVSWYQQALGQGPQFIFQYYREEENGRGNFPPRFSGLQFPNYSSELNVNALELDDSALYLCASRQSGSSYNEQFFGPGTRLTVL.

V and J are TRBV5-4 and TRBJ1-1; D gene unclear. In germline, CDR1 is SGHNT, CDR2 YYREEE (reference sequence). This CDR3 contains 13 residues. Trimming removed 3 bases at V and 10 bases at J, with 16 bases between. In nucleotides, the CDR3 is TGTGCCAGCAGCTACGAGAGGGCCAACTCAGCTTTCTTT. Amino acids: CASSYERANSAFF.

This clone was found a few times. The chain has TRBV7-3 and TRBJ2-7; 13 positions agree with TRBD2. Germline CDR1 SGHTA, CDR2 FQGTGA. Germline trimming cut 5 bases from V and 5 bases from J; bases unmatched to any gene: 18. The CDR3 is 19 residues long. This CDR3 reads CASSPKPRLAGGMGDEQYF. DNA for the CDR3: TGTGCCAGCAGCCCAAAACCTAGACTAGCGGGAGGTATGGGTGACGAGCAGTACTTC. Full variable domain (missing parts from reference TRBV7-3 and TRBJ2-7): GAGVSQTPSNKVTEKGKYVELRCDPISGHTALYWYRQSLGQGPEFLIYFQGTGAADDSGLPNDRFFAVRPEGSVSTLKIQRTERGDSAVYLCASSPKPRLAGGMGDEQYFGPGTRLTVT.

Only a few counts were recorded for this clone. The chain is built from TRBV3-1 (or the pseudogene TRBV3-2) and TRBJ1-1; perhaps TRBD1 as D (5 bases). Trimming stripped 1 base from V and 1 base from J, with 10 bases between. This CDR3 has 15 amino acids. Germline CDR1 is LGHDT and CDR2 is YNNKEL (reference sequence). The CDR3 is CASSQGLTENTEAFF. CDR3 sequence (DNA): TGTGCCAGCAGCCAAGGGCTGACAGAGAACACTGAAGCTTTCTTT.

This chain joins TRBV7-2 and TRBJ1-1; weak D call: TRBD1 (5 bases). In germline, CDR1 is SGHTA, CDR2 FQGNSA. The CDR3 spans 14 residues. V gave up 4 bases and J gave up 2 bases, with 11 bases separating them. The CDR3 sequence: CASSYRPGNTEAFF. CDR3 bases: TGTGCCAGCAGCTACAGGCCGGGCAACACTGAAGCTTTCTTT.

The chain carries TRBV5-4 and TRBJ2-5; D may correspond to TRBD1 or TRBD2 (5 bases each). The germline V gene has CDR1 SGHNT and CDR2 YYREEE (reference sequence). V lost 4 bases and J 4 bases, leaving 11 bases between the germline ends. The CDR3 totals 13 residues. The CDR3 is CASSPTEGETQYF. Written as DNA, the CDR3 is TGTGCCAGCAGCCCGACAGAGGGAGAGACCCAGTACTTC.

The chain links TRBV9 to TRBJ1-2; D gene ambiguous. Trimming stripped 4 bases from V and 5 bases from J, with 21 bases between. This CDR3 has 16 amino acids. Per the germline V gene, CDR1 is SGDLS and CDR2 is YYNGEE. CDR3 DNA sequence: TGTGCCAGCAGCTCATCTCCTAGCGGAGCCTTTTATGGCTACACCTTC. It codes for CASSSSPSGAFYGYTF.

This sequence joins TRBV19 and TRBJ1-5, with D unclear. The V gene's germline CDR1 is LNHDA and CDR2 SQIVND (reference sequence). The germline V and J ends were trimmed by 6 bases and 0 bases, with 9 bases remaining between them. The CDR3 totals 14 residues. As DNA, the CDR3 is TGTGCCAGTAGCGAGAGTCTTAGCAATCAGCCCCAGCATTTT. Translating gives CASSESLSNQPQHF.

V and J are TRBV30 and TRBJ1-4; D call uncertain. The V end was cut by 5 bases, the J end by 8 bases, with 21 bases between. This CDR3 comprises 15 residues. Per the germline V gene, CDR1 is GTSNPN and CDR2 is SVGIG (reference sequence). In DNA, the CDR3 is TGTGCCTGGGCCCAATTCGGAGGGCGTAAGGAAAAACTGTTTTTT. Translation gives CAWAQFGGRKEKLFF.

V gene TRBV27 combines with J gene TRBJ1-5; tentatively, D is TRBD1 (5 bases). There are 15 residues in the CDR3. The V and J ends lost 4 bases and 6 bases respectively, with 16 bases between them. Germline assignment: CDR1 MNHEY and CDR2 SMNVEV (reference sequence). The chain's CDR3 is CASSSQLGVGQPQHF. The CDR3 region has the DNA TGTGCCAGCAGTTCCCAACTAGGGGTGGGTCAGCCCCAGCATTTT.

The chain carries TRBV27 and TRBJ1-1; D possibly corresponds to TRBD1 (5 bases). Germline-derived CDR1 and CDR2 are MNHEY and SMNVEV (reference sequence). V dropped 5 bases and J dropped 1 base, with 17 bases sitting between them. The CDR3 length is 16 residues. CDR3 sequence reads: CASSPLGRTSNTEAFF. CDR3 nucleotides: TGTGCCAGCAGTCCCTTGGGACGGACGTCGAACACTGAAGCTTTCTTT.

The chain has TRBV19 and TRBJ1-2; D might be TRBD1 (5 bases). This CDR3 is 14 amino acids long. Germline V CDR1 and CDR2: LNHDA, SQIVND (reference sequence). V lost 5 bases and J 4 bases, leaving 14 bases between the germline ends. The CDR3 region has the DNA TGTGCCAGTAGTTCCGTACTACAGGTCTATGGCTACACCTTC. It codes for CASSSVLQVYGYTF.

The chain combines TRBV29-1 with TRBJ1-1; TRBD1 matches 7 bases. The junction had 2 bases not matched to a gene; V was cut back by 3 bases and J by 1 base. This CDR3 is built from 13 residues. Germline CDR1 and CDR2: SQVTM and ANQGSEA. The CDR3 region is CSVETGTNTEAFF. In DNA form, the CDR3 reads TGCAGCGTTGAGACAGGGACGAACACTGAAGCTTTCTTT.

The chain employs TRBV9 and TRBJ2-2; D may match TRBD1 or TRBD2 (5 bases each). The CDR3 is 14 residues long. V was shortened by 3 bases and J by 4 bases, with 10 bases between the two germline ends. Per germline, CDR1 SGDLS and CDR2 YYNGEE. The CDR3 spells CASSARDVTGELFF. As DNA, the CDR3 is TGTGCCAGCAGCGCCCGGGACGTCACCGGGGAGCTGTTTTTT.

This clone was seen just once. The gene calls are TRBV3-1 (or the pseudogene TRBV3-2) and TRBJ2-2, with 7 bases lining up with TRBD2. With V trimmed by 4 bases and J by 2 bases, 7 bases remained unmatched. The CDR3 sequence is 16 residues long. Looked up from germline, CDR1 is LGHDT and CDR2 is YNNKEL (reference sequence). CDR3 sequence (DNA): TGTGCCAGCAGCCCCCTTGCGGGAGCCAACACCGGGGAGCTGTTTTTT. It is translated as CASSPLAGANTGELFF.